This T cell receptor beta chain was documented in a study of blood T cell repertoires in COVID-19. Study-level information: Collection of acute and convalescent COVID-19 samples took place in the United States, Italy and Spain. From T cells, B-cell-depleted T cells, or PBMCs came the material, which was cDNA or gDNA.

As originally analysed: How many nucleated cells were present was estimated from reference gene primer amplification. This table comes from immunoSEQ multiplex PCR, and its TCRdb copy is limited to in-frame clones, with some not included. V and J calls and clone size come straight from that table; D and trimming were deduced from the DNA. The repertoire holds 150,000 to 200,000 clones, with about 91% as singletons. Per the germline V gene, CDR1 is GTSNPN and CDR2 is SVGIG (reference sequence). The CDR3 has 14 residues. Trimming left V 3 bases short and J 8 bases short, with 19 bases between. Sequencing was performed on peripheral blood. This TCR was recovered from a woman in her fifties or sixties with acute or convalescent COVID-19. The V call is TRBV30, the J call TRBJ1-2; no firm D call. This CDR3 is CAWSATREPGGYTF. The CDR3 nucleotides are TGTGCCTGGAGCGCTACTAGGGAGCCGGGAGGCTACACCTTC.